The clone carrying this T cell receptor (beta chain) was detected only once. Assay used: immunoSEQ multiplex PCR; TCRdb lists only in-frame clones, some missing. This sample has around 180,000 clones, with approximately 94% found just once. This entry is derived from a study of control samples from healthy donors and cancer patients. With 5 bases removed from V and 0 bases from J, the gap between germline ends came to 14 bases. The CDR3 has 15 residues. Per germline, CDR1 WSHSY and CDR2 SAAADI. This TCR was sampled from a woman aged 18-29 years in good health. The sample was blood. The V call is TRBV10-2, the J call TRBJ2-7; D remains ambiguous. Here the CDR3 reads CASSLRTANSYEQYF. The CDR3 DNA sequence: TGCGCCAGCAGTTTACGGACGGCCAACTCCTACGAGCAGTACTTC.